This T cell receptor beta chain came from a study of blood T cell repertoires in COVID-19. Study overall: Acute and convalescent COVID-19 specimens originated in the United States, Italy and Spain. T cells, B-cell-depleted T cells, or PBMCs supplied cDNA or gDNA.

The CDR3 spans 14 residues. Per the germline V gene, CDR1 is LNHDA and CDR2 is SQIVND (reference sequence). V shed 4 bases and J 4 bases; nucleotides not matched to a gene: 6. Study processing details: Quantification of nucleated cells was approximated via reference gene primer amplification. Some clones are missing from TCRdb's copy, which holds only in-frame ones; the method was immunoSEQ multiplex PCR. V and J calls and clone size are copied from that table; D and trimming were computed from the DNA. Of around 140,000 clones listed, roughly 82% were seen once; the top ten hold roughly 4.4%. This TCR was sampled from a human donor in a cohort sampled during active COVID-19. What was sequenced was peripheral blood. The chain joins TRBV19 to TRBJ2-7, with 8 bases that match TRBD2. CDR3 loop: CASSTREGRYEQYF. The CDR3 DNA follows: TGTGCCAGTAGTACCCGGGAGGGCCGATACGAGCAGTACTTC.